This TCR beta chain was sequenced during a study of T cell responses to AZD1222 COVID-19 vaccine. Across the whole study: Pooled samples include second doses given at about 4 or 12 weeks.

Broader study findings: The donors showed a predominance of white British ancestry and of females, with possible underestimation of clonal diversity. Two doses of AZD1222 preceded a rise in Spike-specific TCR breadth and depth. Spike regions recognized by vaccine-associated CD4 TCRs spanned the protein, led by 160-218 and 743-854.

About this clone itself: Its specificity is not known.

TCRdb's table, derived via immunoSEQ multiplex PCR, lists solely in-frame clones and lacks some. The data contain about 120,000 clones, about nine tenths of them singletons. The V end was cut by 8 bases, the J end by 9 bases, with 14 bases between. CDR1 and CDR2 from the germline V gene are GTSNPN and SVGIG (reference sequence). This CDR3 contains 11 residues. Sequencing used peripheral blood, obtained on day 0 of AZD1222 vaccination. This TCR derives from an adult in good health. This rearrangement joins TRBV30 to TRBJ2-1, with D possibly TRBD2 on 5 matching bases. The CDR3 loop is CARPRAGEQFF. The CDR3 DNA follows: TGTGCCCGCCCAAGGGCGGGTGAGCAGTTCTTC.